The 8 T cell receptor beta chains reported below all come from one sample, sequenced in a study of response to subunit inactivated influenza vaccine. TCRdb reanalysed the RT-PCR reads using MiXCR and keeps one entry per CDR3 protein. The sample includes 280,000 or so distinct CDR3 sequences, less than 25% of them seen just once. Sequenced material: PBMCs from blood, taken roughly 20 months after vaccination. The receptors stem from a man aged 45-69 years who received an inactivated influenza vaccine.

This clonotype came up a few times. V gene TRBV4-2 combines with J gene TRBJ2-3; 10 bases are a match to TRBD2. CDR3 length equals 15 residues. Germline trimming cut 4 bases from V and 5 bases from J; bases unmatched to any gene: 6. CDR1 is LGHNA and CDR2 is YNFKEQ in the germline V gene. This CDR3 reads CASSLLAGVGDTQYF. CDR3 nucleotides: TGTGCCAGCAGCCTCCTAGCGGGAGTAGGAGATACGCAGTATTTT.

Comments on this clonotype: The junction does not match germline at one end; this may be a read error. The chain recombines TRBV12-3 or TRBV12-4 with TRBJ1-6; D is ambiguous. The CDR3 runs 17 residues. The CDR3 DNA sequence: TGTGCCAGCAGTTCAGCGCACGGGAGCTCCTATAATTCAACCCTCCACTTT. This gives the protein CASSSAHGSSYNSTLHF.

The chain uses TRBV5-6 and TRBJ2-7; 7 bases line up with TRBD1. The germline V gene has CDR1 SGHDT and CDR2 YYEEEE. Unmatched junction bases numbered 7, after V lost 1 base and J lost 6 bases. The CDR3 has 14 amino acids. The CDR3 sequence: CASSLTGVGVEQYF. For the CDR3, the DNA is TGTGCCAGCAGCTTGACAGGGGTCGGGGTCGAGCAGTACTTC.

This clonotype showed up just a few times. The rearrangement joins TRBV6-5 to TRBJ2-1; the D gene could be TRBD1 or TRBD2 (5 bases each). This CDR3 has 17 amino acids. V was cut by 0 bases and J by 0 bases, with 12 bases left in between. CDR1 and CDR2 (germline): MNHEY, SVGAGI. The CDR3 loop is CASSYSGRLSSYNEQFF. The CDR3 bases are TGTGCCAGCAGTTACTCGGGACGGCTTAGCTCCTACAATGAGCAGTTCTTC.

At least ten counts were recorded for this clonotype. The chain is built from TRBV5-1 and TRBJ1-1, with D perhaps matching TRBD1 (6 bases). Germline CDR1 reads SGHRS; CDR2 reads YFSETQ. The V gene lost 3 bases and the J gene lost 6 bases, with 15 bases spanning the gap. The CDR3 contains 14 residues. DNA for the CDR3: TGCGCCAGCAGCTCCAGGGGAAATCATCCTGAAGCTTTCTTT. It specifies CASSSRGNHPEAFF.

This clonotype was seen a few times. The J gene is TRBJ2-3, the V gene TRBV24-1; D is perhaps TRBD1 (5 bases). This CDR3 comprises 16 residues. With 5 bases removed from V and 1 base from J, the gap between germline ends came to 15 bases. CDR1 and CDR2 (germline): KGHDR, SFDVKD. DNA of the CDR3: TGTGCCACCAGTGTCCCAGGGTCGACAGGCACAGATACGCAGTATTTT. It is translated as CATSVPGSTGTDTQYF.

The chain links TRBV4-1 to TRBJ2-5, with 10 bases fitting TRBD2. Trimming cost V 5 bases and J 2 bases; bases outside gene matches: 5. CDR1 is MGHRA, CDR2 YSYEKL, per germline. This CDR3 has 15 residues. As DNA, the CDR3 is TGCGCCAGCAGCAAAGGGACTAGCGTGCAAGAGACCCAGTACTTC. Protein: CASSKGTSVQETQYF.

This CDR3 is CSARASHSNQPQHF. In DNA, the CDR3 is TGCAGTGCTAGGGCCTCGCATAGCAATCAGCCCCAGCATTTT. The chain links TRBV20-1 to TRBJ1-5; D is unclear. Trimming removed 3 bases at V and 0 bases at J, with 9 bases between. The germline gives CDR1 DFQATT, CDR2 SNEGSKA (reference sequence). The CDR3 has 14 amino acids.